This T cell receptor beta chain was sequenced during a study of sequential checkpoint blockade in melanoma. Looking at the study overall: Around 90 pretreatment tumor DNA samples were TCRβ immunosequenced.

Germline values: CDR1 MDHEN, CDR2 SYDVKM. The CDR3 consists of 14 residues. Trimming removed 8 bases at V and 0 bases at J, with 11 bases between. This clone was detected a few times. The treatment is: randomized to nivolumab then ipilimumab (arm A) or the reverse (arm B). Some clones are missing from TCRdb's copy, which holds only in-frame ones; the method was immunoSEQ multiplex PCR. The sample holds more than 2,000 clones; 20% to 25% are singletons and the top ten take 14% to 15%. The source of this sequence is a human donor with melanoma. V usage is TRBV28 and J usage is TRBJ1-5; D possibly corresponds to TRBD1 (5 bases). The sequencing here drew on tumor tissue (inferred from file names), taken from a patient given nivolumab and ipilimumab in sequence. The CDR3 DNA follows: TGTGCCAGCGTGGGGGGTCATAGCAATCAGCCCCAGCATTTT. Translation gives CASVGGHSNQPQHF.